This T cell receptor (beta chain) appears in the sequencing data of a study of neurological immune-mediated disorders (dated by TCRdb to about 2019). Study-wide context: Peripheral blood TCR-beta repertoires from patients with HTLV-I-associated myelopathy (HAM/TSP), patients with multiple sclerosis, and healthy controls were compared in the study using UMI-based sequencing. The 100 to 110 TCR-beta libraries covered PBMC samples along with longitudinal samples, technical triplicates, and paired sorted CD4+ and CD8+ T-cell subsets. The cohort comprised about 71 subjects: roughly 15 HAM/TSP patients, 35 or so multiple sclerosis patients and 20 healthy controls.

The germline V gene sets CDR1 to MNHEY and CDR2 to SVGAGI. The CDR3 numbers 16 residues from cysteine through phenylalanine. Only the CDR3 DNA is retained, 48 bases long and in frame from the first base. Germline trimming amounts to 6 bases on V and 5 bases on J, with 14 as the count of junction bases outside the gene matches. Here is what the overall study found, with its caveats: No identical CDR3 amino acid sequences were found to be shared among expanded clones across subjects, suggesting that TCR-beta repertoires were private in all groups. TCR clonal expansion was highest in HAM/TSP patients and lowest in MS patients, with MS patients falling below even healthy controls.

On this clonotype: It has no known antigen specificity. Base qualities were left out, and no much larger clone turns up one base away.

To synthesize cDNA, template-switch 5'RACE was performed with a primer carrying a 10-nucleotide random unique molecular identifier so that each TCR transcript was tagged. Every sequencing run covered 15-18 subjects and yielded more than 180 million TCR-beta sequences. The RNeasy kit was used to extract total RNA. The KAPA Real-time Library Amplification kit was used to amplify TCR-beta VDJ regions with primers for the TCR constant region and the 5'RACE anchor. A first PCR added sample indexes and Illumina adaptors, after which a second PCR increased the library yield. After Ampure bead purification, the TCR product of roughly 650 bp was size-selected on a 2% E-gel SizeSelection system. Before pooling, libraries had their quality checked on a Bioanalyzer, their concentration measured with Qubit, and their quantity determined with the Kapa Library Quantification kit. Paired-end 2 x 150 bp sequencing of the libraries was performed on an Illumina HiSeq 2500. To increase sequence diversity, roughly 24-32% phiX was spiked into each library pool. The original pipeline was this. The quality-filtered reads were processed with the UMI-based MiGEC pipeline, whose error correction step removed more than 80% of the raw TCR sequences. IMGT germline references were used for alignment of VDJ genes, and clonotypes were defined by a unique CDR3 amino acid sequence together with V-J genes. VDJtools evaluated clonal expansion, Shannon diversity and CDR3 relatedness (CalcPairwiseDistances, ClusterSamples); CLCbio workbench built phylogenetic trees. Clones with at least 8 unique UMIs were defined as expanded, with this threshold being based on coefficient-of-variation modelling across technical triplicates. In-frame beta chains were kept once TCRdb had trimmed the public reads at Q25 with fastp and called clones with MiXCR. Every distinct CDR3 protein forms one entry, paired with its most common genes and DNA. TCRdb, rather than the study authors, made the V and J calls. The sample profile shows tens of thousands of distinct CDR3 sequences; about 6% of them were found once. The leading ten clones occupy 0.57% of the sample.

Blood bank volunteers in Maryland, USA served as the healthy controls. For sorted-subset TCR libraries, approximately 1 million sorted CD4+ or CD8+ T cells were used. Peripheral blood underwent Ficoll-Hypaque density gradient centrifugation to isolate PBMCs, which were then cryopreserved in liquid nitrogen. Paired sorted CD4+ and CD8+ subsets came from healthy controls, HAM/TSP patients and MS patients. Sequenced: CD4+ T cells from blood. The clonotype was recovered from a woman in her thirties or forties in good health. The sequence links TRBV6-5 to TRBJ2-7; 9 central bases correspond to TRBD1. Here is the DNA: TGTGCCAGCAGATCACGACAGGGGGAGGACCTGGACGAGCAGTACTTC. Its coded protein is CASRSRQGEDLDEQYF.